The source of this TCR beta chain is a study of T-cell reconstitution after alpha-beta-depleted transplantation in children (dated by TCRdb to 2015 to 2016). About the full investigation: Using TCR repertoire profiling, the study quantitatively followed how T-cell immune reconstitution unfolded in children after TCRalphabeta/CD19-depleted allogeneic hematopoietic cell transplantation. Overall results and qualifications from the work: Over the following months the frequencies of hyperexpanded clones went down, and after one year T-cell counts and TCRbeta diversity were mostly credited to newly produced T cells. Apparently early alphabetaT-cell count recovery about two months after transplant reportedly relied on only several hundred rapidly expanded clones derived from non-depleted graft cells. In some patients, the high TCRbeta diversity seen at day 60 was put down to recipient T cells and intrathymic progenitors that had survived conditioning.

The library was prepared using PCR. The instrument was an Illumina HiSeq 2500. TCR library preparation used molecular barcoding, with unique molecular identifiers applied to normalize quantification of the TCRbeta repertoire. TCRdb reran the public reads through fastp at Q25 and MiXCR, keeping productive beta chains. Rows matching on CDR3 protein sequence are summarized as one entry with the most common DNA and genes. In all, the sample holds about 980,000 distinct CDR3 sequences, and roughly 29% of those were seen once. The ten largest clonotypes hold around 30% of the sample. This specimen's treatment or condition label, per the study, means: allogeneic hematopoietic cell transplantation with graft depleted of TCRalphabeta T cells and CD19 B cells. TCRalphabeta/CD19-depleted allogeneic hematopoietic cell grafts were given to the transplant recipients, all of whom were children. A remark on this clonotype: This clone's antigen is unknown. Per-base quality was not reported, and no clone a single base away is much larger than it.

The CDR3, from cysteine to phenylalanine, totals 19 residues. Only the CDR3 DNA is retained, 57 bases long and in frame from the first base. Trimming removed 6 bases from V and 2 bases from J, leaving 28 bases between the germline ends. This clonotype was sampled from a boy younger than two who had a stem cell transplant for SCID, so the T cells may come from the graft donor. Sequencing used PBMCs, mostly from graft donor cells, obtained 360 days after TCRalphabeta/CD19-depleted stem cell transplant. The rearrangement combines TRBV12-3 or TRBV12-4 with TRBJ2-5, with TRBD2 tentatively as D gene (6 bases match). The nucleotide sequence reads TGTGCCAGCAGCGACCTTTCAGGACTAACCCATACCCCACAAGAGACCCAGTACTTC. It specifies CASSDLSGLTHTPQETQYF.